This is a list of T cell receptor beta chains from one sample in a study of blood T cell repertoires in COVID-19. Libraries were prepared by immunoSEQ multiplex PCR; TCRdb keeps only in-frame clonotypes and omits some of them. The sample includes tens of thousands of clones, 79% seen only once; the top ten take less than 6%. Material: peripheral blood. The source is a woman aged 80 or older with active or convalescent COVID-19. CDR3s include the opening cysteine and the closing phenylalanine or tryptophan. D genes are given only for firm matches. The size field is filled for only some rows; it gives once, few, many or a size class.

d_call: NA
v_call: TRBV28
j_call: TRBJ2-2
clone_size: NA
cdr3_nt: TGTGCCAGCAGTGGCCTTAAACCTCCCGGGGAGCTGTTTTTT
cdr3_aa: CASSGLKPPGELFF

d_call: TRBD1
v_call: TRBV7-9
j_call: TRBJ1-4
clone_size: NA
cdr3_nt: TGTGCCAGCAGCGCCAGCACTACAGGGGGTAAAGAAAAACTGTTTTTT
cdr3_aa: CASSASTTGGKEKLFF

d_call: TRBD2
v_call: TRBV7-2
j_call: TRBJ2-1
clone_size: NA
cdr3_nt: TGTGCCAGCAGCTTAGAGTTTTTGGGACTAGCTTATTACAATGAGCAGTTCTTC
cdr3_aa: CASSLEFLGLAYYNEQFF

d_call: TRBD1
v_call: TRBV28
j_call: TRBJ2-1
clone_size: once
cdr3_nt: TGTGCCAGCAGGACAGGGGGCGGGGATGAGCAGTTCTTC
cdr3_aa: CASRTGGGDEQFF

d_call: NA
v_call: TRBV5-4
j_call: TRBJ2-3
clone_size: NA
cdr3_nt: TGTGCCAGCAGCTTGGGCGGCACAGATACGCAGTATTTT
cdr3_aa: CASSLGGTDTQYF

d_call: TRBD2
v_call: TRBV9
j_call: TRBJ2-1
clone_size: few
cdr3_nt: TGTGCCAGCAGCGTAGGGGGGACTAGCCCCTACAATGAGCAGTTCTTC
cdr3_aa: CASSVGGTSPYNEQFF

d_call: NA
v_call: TRBV7-9
j_call: TRBJ1-2
clone_size: once
cdr3_nt: TGTGCCAGCAGCTTAGTTCCATATGGCTACACCTTC
cdr3_aa: CASSLVPYGYTF

d_call: NA
v_call: TRBV14
j_call: TRBJ2-7
clone_size: NA
cdr3_nt: TGTGCCAGCAGCCCGGGACTTGGGAGGGAGCAGTACTTC
cdr3_aa: CASSPGLGREQYF

d_call: NA
v_call: TRBV19
j_call: TRBJ1-4
clone_size: once
cdr3_nt: TGTGCCAGTAGTGGTTGGCCCTCAACAGGGGAAAAACTGTTTTTT
cdr3_aa: CASSGWPSTGEKLFF

d_call: NA
v_call: TRBV4-1
j_call: TRBJ1-5
clone_size: few
cdr3_nt: TGCGCCAGCAGCCCAGGGACAATCAGCCTGGGCAATCAGCCCCAGCATTTT
cdr3_aa: CASSPGTISLGNQPQHF

d_call: NA
v_call: TRBV7-6
j_call: TRBJ2-1
clone_size: NA
cdr3_nt: TGTGCCAGCAGCTTATTCCAGGGGAATTACAATGAGCAGTTCTTC
cdr3_aa: CASSLFQGNYNEQFF

d_call: TRBD1
v_call: TRBV6-2/TRBV6-3
j_call: TRBJ1-2
clone_size: once
cdr3_nt: TGTGCCAGCAGTACCAGACAGGGATGGTATGGCTACACCTTC
cdr3_aa: CASSTRQGWYGYTF

d_call: TRBD1
v_call: TRBV29-1
j_call: TRBJ2-6
clone_size: once
cdr3_nt: TGCAGCGTTGAGGGGGTGACAGGGGAAGACTACTCTGGGGCCAACGTCCTGACTTTC
cdr3_aa: CSVEGVTGEDYSGANVLTF

d_call: NA
v_call: TRBV24-1
j_call: TRBJ2-1
clone_size: NA
cdr3_nt: TGTGCCACCAGTGACCGGGACTCCGGGAAAGAGCAGTTCTTC
cdr3_aa: CATSDRDSGKEQFF

d_call: NA
v_call: TRBV5-1
j_call: TRBJ1-3
clone_size: NA
cdr3_nt: TGCGCCAGCAGCTTGGGGGCCAGGAACTCTGGAAACACCATATATTTT
cdr3_aa: CASSLGARNSGNTIYF

d_call: NA
v_call: TRBV10-3
j_call: TRBJ2-2
clone_size: NA
cdr3_nt: TGTGCCATCACCCAAAACGGGGAGCTGTTTTTT
cdr3_aa: CAITQNGELFF

d_call: TRBD2
v_call: TRBV7-2
j_call: TRBJ2-7
clone_size: NA
cdr3_nt: TGTGCCAGCAGCTTAGGACTAGCGGGAGTCTTGGACGAGCAGTACTTC
cdr3_aa: CASSLGLAGVLDEQYF

d_call: NA
v_call: TRBV7-8
j_call: TRBJ2-7
clone_size: NA
cdr3_nt: TGTGCCAGCAGCCTGAGGACAGACTCCTACGAGCAGTACTTC
cdr3_aa: CASSLRTDSYEQYF

d_call: NA
v_call: TRBV7-8
j_call: TRBJ1-3
clone_size: NA
cdr3_nt: TGTGCCACCGCGGGGGGCAATGGAAACACCATATATTTT
cdr3_aa: CATAGGNGNTIYF

d_call: NA
v_call: TRBV5-4
j_call: TRBJ2-3
clone_size: NA
cdr3_nt: TGTGCCAGCAGCTTGTTACAAAGCAGGAGCACAGATACGCAGTATTTT
cdr3_aa: CASSLLQSRSTDTQYF

d_call: TRBD2
v_call: TRBV3-1/TRBV3-2
j_call: TRBJ2-2
clone_size: NA
cdr3_nt: TGTGCCAGCAGCGACTTGAGACTAGCGGGACACACCGGGGAGCTGTTTTTT
cdr3_aa: CASSDLRLAGHTGELFF

d_call: NA
v_call: TRBV29-1
j_call: TRBJ2-7
clone_size: NA
cdr3_nt: TGCAGCGTAGGACAGACCTACGAGCAGTACTTC
cdr3_aa: CSVGQTYEQYF

d_call: NA
v_call: TRBV7-9
j_call: TRBJ1-6
clone_size: NA
cdr3_nt: TGTGCCAGCACCCCGTCTTCGGACATGTATTCACCCCTCCACTTT
cdr3_aa: CASTPSSDMYSPLHF

d_call: TRBD2
v_call: TRBV4-3
j_call: TRBJ2-7
clone_size: NA
cdr3_nt: TGCGCCAGCAGCCAGGCCACTAGCGGGAGTTCTTACGAGCAGTACTTC
cdr3_aa: CASSQATSGSSYEQYF

d_call: NA
v_call: TRBV18
j_call: TRBJ2-2
clone_size: few
cdr3_nt: TGTGCCAGCTCACAACAAAACAGGGGGGAGCTGTTTTTT
cdr3_aa: CASSQQNRGELFF

d_call: NA
v_call: TRBV30
j_call: TRBJ2-3
clone_size: NA
cdr3_nt: TGTGCCTGGAGTGCGGGGAGAGGCGGCACAGATACGCAGTATTTT
cdr3_aa: CAWSAGRGGTDTQYF

d_call: TRBD1
v_call: TRBV7-6
j_call: TRBJ1-6
clone_size: once
cdr3_nt: TGTGCCAGCAGCTTTGGGACAGGCAATTCACCCCTCCACTTT
cdr3_aa: CASSFGTGNSPLHF

d_call: NA
v_call: TRBV2
j_call: TRBJ2-6
clone_size: NA
cdr3_nt: TGTGCCAGCAGTACAGGTGCTGGGGCCAACGTCCTGACTTTC
cdr3_aa: CASSTGAGANVLTF

d_call: TRBD1
v_call: TRBV3-1/TRBV3-2
j_call: TRBJ1-6
clone_size: NA
cdr3_nt: TGTGCCAGCAGCCATGGGGACAGGAGTTCACCCCTCCACTTT
cdr3_aa: CASSHGDRSSPLHF

d_call: TRBD1
v_call: TRBV7-2
j_call: TRBJ1-2
clone_size: NA
cdr3_nt: TGTGCCAGCAGCTCGCCGGGACAGCAGGGTTATGGCTACACCTTC
cdr3_aa: CASSSPGQQGYGYTF

d_call: NA
v_call: TRBV2
j_call: TRBJ1-1
clone_size: NA
cdr3_nt: TGTGCCAGCAGTGAAGTGGGACAGAACACTGAAGCTTTCTTT
cdr3_aa: CASSEVGQNTEAFF

d_call: NA
v_call: TRBV7-9
j_call: TRBJ1-4
clone_size: few
cdr3_nt: TGTGCCAGCAGCCCCAAGTGGGCCTATAATGAAAAACTGTTTTTT
cdr3_aa: CASSPKWAYNEKLFF

d_call: TRBD1
v_call: TRBV2
j_call: TRBJ1-1
clone_size: few
cdr3_nt: TGTGCCAGCAGGGGAGGAGGGACAGGGGTGAATACTGAAGCTTTCTTT
cdr3_aa: CASRGGGTGVNTEAFF

d_call: NA
v_call: TRBV14
j_call: TRBJ2-3
clone_size: few
cdr3_nt: TGTGCCAGCAGCCAAATCAGGGCTAGCACAGATACGCAGTATTTT
cdr3_aa: CASSQIRASTDTQYF

d_call: TRBD1
v_call: TRBV7-6
j_call: TRBJ2-7
clone_size: NA
cdr3_nt: TGTGCCAGCAGCTTATCCGACAGGGCATCCTACGAGCAGTACTTC
cdr3_aa: CASSLSDRASYEQYF

d_call: NA
v_call: TRBV19
j_call: TRBJ1-4
clone_size: NA
cdr3_nt: TGTGCCACTAGTACCGGGGCAACTAATGAAAAACTGTTTTTT
cdr3_aa: CATSTGATNEKLFF

d_call: NA
v_call: TRBV2
j_call: TRBJ2-1
clone_size: NA
cdr3_nt: TGTGCCAGCAGTGGTACAGGGTCCATCTTGTACAATGAGCAGTTCTTC
cdr3_aa: CASSGTGSILYNEQFF

d_call: NA
v_call: TRBV29-1
j_call: TRBJ1-5
clone_size: NA
cdr3_nt: TGCAGCGCTGGGGCTGGGCGCAATCAGCCCCAGCATTTT
cdr3_aa: CSAGAGRNQPQHF

d_call: NA
v_call: TRBV28
j_call: TRBJ1-2
clone_size: NA
cdr3_nt: TGTGCCAGCAGCGGGTTAGGGGTTAACTATGGCTACACCTTC
cdr3_aa: CASSGLGVNYGYTF

d_call: NA
v_call: TRBV27
j_call: TRBJ1-4
clone_size: NA
cdr3_nt: TGTGCCAGCAGTTCCCAAGTGGGGTTGACTAGAAAACTGTTTTTT
cdr3_aa: CASSSQVGLTRKLFF

d_call: NA
v_call: TRBV28
j_call: TRBJ1-5
clone_size: NA
cdr3_nt: TGTGCCAGCAGACGACAATGGGCCTATCAGCCCCAGCATTTT
cdr3_aa: CASRRQWAYQPQHF

d_call: NA
v_call: TRBV27
j_call: TRBJ1-2
clone_size: NA
cdr3_nt: TGTGCCAGCAGTTTACGGGGGGGCGCTAACTATGGCTACACCTTC
cdr3_aa: CASSLRGGANYGYTF

d_call: NA
v_call: TRBV5-6
j_call: TRBJ2-1
clone_size: NA
cdr3_nt: TGTGCCAGCAGCTTGGGTGGGGACACCACTTACAATGAGCAGTTCTTC
cdr3_aa: CASSLGGDTTYNEQFF

d_call: NA
v_call: TRBV7-2
j_call: TRBJ1-1
clone_size: NA
cdr3_nt: TGTGCCAGCAGCTTAGCCTTTCACACTGAAGCTTTCTTT
cdr3_aa: CASSLAFHTEAFF

d_call: NA
v_call: TRBV27
j_call: TRBJ1-4
clone_size: NA
cdr3_nt: TGTGCCAGCAGTCCCCTCATTGGGGGGATTAATGAAAAACTGTTTTTT
cdr3_aa: CASSPLIGGINEKLFF

d_call: NA
v_call: TRBV2
j_call: TRBJ2-7
clone_size: few
cdr3_nt: TGTGCCAGCAGGGAGGGAAGATACGAGCAGTACTTC
cdr3_aa: CASREGRYEQYF

d_call: TRBD2
v_call: TRBV5-1
j_call: TRBJ2-1
clone_size: NA
cdr3_nt: TGCGCCAGCAGCTTTGAAGCGGGAAACAATGAGCAGTTCTTC
cdr3_aa: CASSFEAGNNEQFF

d_call: NA
v_call: TRBV27
j_call: TRBJ1-5
clone_size: NA
cdr3_nt: TGTGCCAGCAGTTTAGAGGATAGCAATCAGCCCCAGCATTTT
cdr3_aa: CASSLEDSNQPQHF

d_call: TRBD1
v_call: TRBV5-1
j_call: TRBJ2-1
clone_size: NA
cdr3_nt: TGCGCCAGCAGCTTGGCAGGGGGCGCTTCCAATGAGCAGTTCTTC
cdr3_aa: CASSLAGGASNEQFF

d_call: TRBD1
v_call: TRBV18
j_call: TRBJ1-5
clone_size: NA
cdr3_nt: TGTGCCAGCTCGCACGACAGGGCCAGTCAGCCCCAGCATTTT
cdr3_aa: CASSHDRASQPQHF

d_call: TRBD1
v_call: TRBV9
j_call: TRBJ2-1
clone_size: once
cdr3_nt: TGTGCCAGCAGCGTCGACAGGGGATCCTACAATGAGCAGTTCTTC
cdr3_aa: CASSVDRGSYNEQFF

d_call: TRBD1
v_call: TRBV5-1
j_call: TRBJ2-7
clone_size: NA
cdr3_nt: TGCGCCAGCAGCTTGGGCCAGGGGGCATACGAGCAGTACTTC
cdr3_aa: CASSLGQGAYEQYF

d_call: TRBD1
v_call: TRBV7-7
j_call: TRBJ2-3
clone_size: NA
cdr3_nt: TGTGCCAGCAGCCCGACAGGGGGCACAGATACGCAGTATTTT
cdr3_aa: CASSPTGGTDTQYF

d_call: NA
v_call: TRBV5-1
j_call: TRBJ1-4
clone_size: NA
cdr3_nt: TGCGCCAGCAGCTTGGATCTTGAAAAACTGTTTTTT
cdr3_aa: CASSLDLEKLFF

d_call: NA
v_call: TRBV6-5
j_call: TRBJ1-5
clone_size: NA
cdr3_nt: TGTGCCAGCAGTTACTCGGACAGCCGCAATCAGCCCCAGCATTTT
cdr3_aa: CASSYSDSRNQPQHF

d_call: NA
v_call: TRBV4-2
j_call: TRBJ2-7
clone_size: NA
cdr3_nt: TGTGCCAGCAGCCAAGAGTTACTCCCTGTCCGCTACGAGCAGTACTTC
cdr3_aa: CASSQELLPVRYEQYF

d_call: NA
v_call: TRBV7-8
j_call: TRBJ2-7
clone_size: NA
cdr3_nt: TGTGCCAGCAGCTTATTCCTAACCCTGATCTCCTACGAGCAGTACTTC
cdr3_aa: CASSLFLTLISYEQYF

d_call: TRBD2
v_call: TRBV11-2
j_call: TRBJ2-3
clone_size: NA
cdr3_nt: TGTGCCAGCAGCGTCCGGGCGGGAGTCCCCGGAGATACGCAGTATTTT
cdr3_aa: CASSVRAGVPGDTQYF

d_call: TRBD2
v_call: TRBV9
j_call: TRBJ2-1
clone_size: NA
cdr3_nt: TGTGCCAGCAGCGTAGTGGGAGGGAACAATGAGCAGTTCTTC
cdr3_aa: CASSVVGGNNEQFF

d_call: NA
v_call: TRBV10-3
j_call: TRBJ1-1
clone_size: NA
cdr3_nt: TGTGCCATCAGTGACATCGGTAGCGGGATGATTCAGAACACTGAAGCTTTCTTT
cdr3_aa: CAISDIGSGMIQNTEAFF